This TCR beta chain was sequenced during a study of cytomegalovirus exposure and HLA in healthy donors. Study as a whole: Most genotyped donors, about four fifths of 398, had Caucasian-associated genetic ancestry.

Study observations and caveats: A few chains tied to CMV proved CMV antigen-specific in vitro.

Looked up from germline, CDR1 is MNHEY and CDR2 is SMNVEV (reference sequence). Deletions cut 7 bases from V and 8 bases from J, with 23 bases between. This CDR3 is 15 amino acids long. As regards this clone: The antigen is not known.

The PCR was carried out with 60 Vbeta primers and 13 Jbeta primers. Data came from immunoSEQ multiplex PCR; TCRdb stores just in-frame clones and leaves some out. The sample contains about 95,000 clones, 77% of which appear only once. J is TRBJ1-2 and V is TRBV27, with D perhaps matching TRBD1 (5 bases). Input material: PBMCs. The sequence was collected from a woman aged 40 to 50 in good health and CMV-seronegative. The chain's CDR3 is CASKTGRQSGGGYTF. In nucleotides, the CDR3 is TGTGCCAGCAAAACGGGACGACAAAGCGGGGGAGGCTACACCTTC.